This passage covers 32 T cell receptor beta chains from one sample sequenced in a study of T cells in Graves' hyperthyroidism and ophthalmopathy. Amplified TCR beta CDR3 regions came from RNA transcripts. A first-round RT-PCR of the TCR CDR3 used the HTBI primer set. TCRdb analysed the multiplex PCR reads with MiXCR anew, one entry per CDR3 protein. The sample has hundreds of thousands of distinct CDR3 sequences, 30% to 40% seen once. Sequencing was carried out using blood. The receptors originated from a woman in her thirties or forties with Graves' hyperthyroidism.

This clonotype was seen many times. The chain uses TRBV10-3 and TRBJ1-1, with a weak D call TRBD1 (6 bases). From germline, CDR1 is ENHRY and CDR2 SYGVKD. Trimming took 3 bases from V and 3 from J, leaving 14 bases between them. The CDR3 runs to 15 residues. The CDR3 protein is CAISESLQGDTEAFF. As DNA, the CDR3 is TGTGCCATCAGTGAATCGTTACAGGGTGACACTGAAGCTTTCTTT.

This clonotype was observed many times. This chain joins TRBV5-8 and TRBJ1-2; 7 positions agree with TRBD1. CDR3 size: 14 residues. Trimming removed 4 bases from V and 1 base from J; junction bases left unmatched: 4. Germline-derived CDR1 and CDR2 are SGHTS and YDEGEE. Here the CDR3 DNA reads TGTGCCAGCAGCCTGACAGGGCTTAACTATGGCTACACCTTC. Translating gives CASSLTGLNYGYTF.

The chain has TRBV3-1 and TRBJ2-5; D is possibly TRBD1 or TRBD2 (5 bases each). CDR1 LGHDT and CDR2 YNNKEL come from the germline V gene (reference sequence). Trimming pared 4 bases from V and 5 bases from J, leaving 14 bases between. The CDR3 totals 14 residues. Here the CDR3 DNA reads TGTGCCAGCAGCCGAACCGGGACGTCGGAGACCCAGTACTTC. Translation: CASSRTGTSETQYF.

This clonotype was recorded a few times. V usage is TRBV4-3 and J usage is TRBJ1-1; D is possibly TRBD1 (5 bases). The germline gives CDR1 LGHNA, CDR2 YSLEER. The CDR3 is 13 residues long. Trimming cost V 1 base and J 11 bases, with 14 bases left between them. The CDR3 reads CASSQGGSREAFF. In DNA, the CDR3 is TGCGCCAGCAGCCAAGGGGGGTCGAGGGAGGCTTTCTTT.

This clonotype was seen at least ten times. The chain combines TRBV10-3 with TRBJ2-6; tentative D call: TRBD1 (5 bases). Between the trimmed V and J ends, which lost 6 bases and 2 bases, there was a span of 8 bases. The CDR3 is made up of 14 amino acids. From germline, CDR1 is ENHRY and CDR2 SYGVKD. The CDR3 loop is CAIRGQAGANVLTF. The CDR3 DNA is TGTGCCATCAGGGGGCAGGCTGGGGCCAACGTCCTGACTTTC.

The sample holds many counts of this clonotype. The V call is TRBV12-3 or TRBV12-4, the J call TRBJ2-7; D ambiguous. Trimming stripped 2 bases from V and 2 bases from J, with 10 bases between. The CDR3 extends over 14 amino acids. CDR3 loop: CASSLLGSAYEQYF. The CDR3 bases are TGTGCCAGCAGTTTACTGGGGTCTGCCTACGAGCAGTACTTC.

This clonotype showed up just once. The chain uses TRBV7-2 and TRBJ2-7; D is undetermined. This CDR3 region has 15 residues. The V and J ends lost 1 base and 0 bases respectively, with 10 bases between them. Germline V lookup: CDR1 SGHTA, CDR2 FQGNSA. The DNA of the CDR3 is TGTGCCAGCAGCTTAGTTGGGCAGTCCTCCTACGAGCAGTACTTC. This sequence encodes CASSLVGQSSYEQYF.

This chain connects TRBV6-1 to TRBJ2-2, with D maybe TRBD1 (6 bases). Germline values: CDR1 MNHNS, CDR2 SASEGT. This CDR3 spans 15 amino acids. Trimming took 6 bases from V and 0 from J, leaving 11 bases between them. Written as DNA, the CDR3 is TGTGCCAGCAGGACCCGGGACACGAACACCGGGGAGCTGTTTTTT. As protein: CASRTRDTNTGELFF.

In its sample, this clonotype was seen once. A read error may be the cause here, since a much bigger clone is one base away. The chain employs TRBV9 and TRBJ1-6; possibly TRBD1 for D (5 bases). This CDR3 has 16 residues. From germline, CDR1 is SGDLS and CDR2 YYNGEE. The CDR3 sequence: CASSVGQGPSNSPPHF. CDR3 nucleotide sequence: TGTGCCAGCAGCGTAGGCCAGGGACCCTCTAATTCACCCCCCCACTTT.

The gene calls are TRBV20-1 and TRBJ2-7; 9 nucleotides match TRBD1. J was trimmed by 1 base and V by 1 base; bases with no gene match: 5. The CDR3 runs to 15 residues. Per the germline V gene, CDR1 is DFQATT and CDR2 is SNEGSKA (reference sequence). The CDR3 coding sequence is TGCAGTGCTAGAGGCCCCGGGACAGGGTCCTACGAGCAGTACTTC. This codes for CSARGPGTGSYEQYF.

This clonotype has ten or more counts. The rearrangement links TRBV20-1 to TRBJ1-2, with D unclear. Germline CDR1 reads DFQATT; CDR2 reads SNEGSKA (reference sequence). Trimming pared 0 bases from V and 4 bases from J, leaving 12 bases between. This CDR3 comprises 14 residues. As DNA, the CDR3 is TGCAGTGCTAGAGATTATAGGCAGCCCTATGGCTACACCTTC. It is translated as CSARDYRQPYGYTF.

Regarding this clonotype: Given the absence of the conserved phenylalanine or tryptophan at the CDR3 end, a read error is likely. This sequence joins TRBV7-9 and TRBJ2-5, with D unresolved. Deletions cut 4 bases from V and 5 bases from J, with 11 bases between. This CDR3 comprises 13 residues. Germline V gene data show CDR1 as SEHNR and CDR2 as FQNEAQ (reference sequence). In DNA form, the CDR3 reads TGTGCCAGCAGCTCCACGCCAGGCGAGACCCAGTACCTC. It codes for CASSSTPGETQYL.

This clonotype has ten or more counts. V is TRBV29-1 and J is TRBJ2-7, with 7 bases matching TRBD2. With V trimmed by 0 bases and J by 1 base, 6 bases remained unmatched. Germline CDR1 SQVTM, CDR2 ANQGSEA. The CDR3 totals 15 residues. The CDR3 bases are TGCAGCGTTGAAGATGGTAGAGCGGGGTCCTACGAGCAGTACTTC. Translation: CSVEDGRAGSYEQYF.

This clonotype was seen just once. At one boundary the junction diverges from the germline segment, which might be a read error. The chain has TRBV10-3 and TRBJ1-1; a possible D gene is TRBD1 (5 bases). Germline V gene sequence: CDR1 ENHRY, CDR2 SYGVKD. This CDR3 has 15 residues. The CDR3 DNA is TGTGCCAGCAGTTACGGGGGGGATATGAACACTGAAGCTTTCTTT. Its protein is CASSYGGDMNTEAFF.

Concerning this clonotype itself: This may stem from a read error, because a much larger clone lies one nucleotide away. The rearrangement uses TRBV7-9 and TRBJ2-7; D is perhaps TRBD1 (6 bases). V was pared by 3 bases and J by 0 bases, with 12 bases between. This CDR3 has 15 residues. Germline CDR1 and CDR2: SEHNR and FQNEAQ (reference sequence). The CDR3 DNA is TGTGCCAGCAGCTTTACTAGGGGGAGCTCCTACGAGCAGTACTTC. Amino acids: CASSFTRGSSYEQYF.

To note about this clonotype: Since no conserved phenylalanine or tryptophan closes the CDR3, a read error is the likely cause. Because the CDR3's place on the DNA is in doubt, the DNA is left out and the CDR3 is given as listed by TCRdb. CDR3 loop: CASSIMGG. The chain couples TRBV19 to TRBJ1-1; no check of the table's D call, TRBD1, against the DNA was made. The CDR3 is 8 amino acids long, termini counted. Germline CDR1 and CDR2: LNHDA and SQIVND (reference sequence).

The J gene is TRBJ2-7, the V gene TRBV10-3, with D maybe TRBD1 (7 bases). Germline-derived CDR1 and CDR2 are ENHRY and SYGVKD. The CDR3 runs 12 residues. V was shortened by 10 bases and J by 2 bases, with 12 bases between the two germline ends. The CDR3 spells CASAGQPYEQYF. CDR3 DNA sequence: TGTGCCAGCGCGGGACAGCCCTACGAGCAGTACTTC.

This chain links TRBV19 with TRBJ2-5; 15 bases are a match to TRBD2. With 5 bases clipped from V and 3 bases from J, the junction kept 10 bases outside the gene matches. The CDR3 runs 18 residues. CDR1 LNHDA and CDR2 SQIVND come from the germline V gene (reference sequence). CDR3 in DNA: TGTGCCAGTAGTGCCACGGGACTAGCGGGGGGAAGGAAAGAGACCCAGTACTTC. Translated: CASSATGLAGGRKETQYF.

The chain recombines TRBV6-5 with TRBJ2-7; D might be TRBD2 (5 bases). Germline V gives CDR1 MNHEY, CDR2 SVGAGI. Trimming shortened V by 6 bases and J by 2 bases, and 14 bases separated the two germline ends. This CDR3 is built from 14 residues. DNA of the CDR3: TGTGCCAGCAGCCCCATGGGAGCACCCTACGAGCAGTACTTC. Protein sequence: CASSPMGAPYEQYF.

This clonotype came up a few times. This may be a read error: a much more frequent sequence differs by one nucleotide. The genes are TRBV12-3 or TRBV12-4 and TRBJ1-1, with D maybe TRBD1 (6 bases). The CDR3 sequence is 15 residues long. The CDR3 DNA sequence: TGTGCCAGCAGCATATCACAGGGAAAGAACGCTGAAGCTTTCTTT. This codes for CASSISQGKNAEAFF.

J is TRBJ1-1 and V is TRBV2; the D gene is possibly TRBD1 (5 bases). V lost 6 bases, J lost 4 bases, and 21 bases lay in between. CDR1 is SNHLY and CDR2 is FYNNEI in the germline V gene. The CDR3 runs to 16 residues. The CDR3 DNA reads TGTGCCAGCAGCTTTTTCCTTCTCCCCGGGGGCACTGAAGCTTTCTTT. As protein: CASSFFLLPGGTEAFF.

The V gene is TRBV10-3, the J gene TRBJ2-2; tentative D call: TRBD2 (5 bases). This CDR3 is 13 amino acids long. V lost 8 bases and J 5 bases, leaving 12 bases between the germline ends. Per germline, CDR1 ENHRY and CDR2 SYGVKD. CDR3 loop: CAIGGPWTGELFF. In nucleotides, the CDR3 is TGTGCCATCGGAGGCCCCTGGACCGGGGAGCTGTTTTTT.

This clonotype was detected ten times or more. The chain couples TRBV29-1 to TRBJ1-2, with D possibly TRBD1 on 5 matching bases. V was cut by 5 bases and J by 8 bases, with 12 bases left in between. Per the germline V gene, CDR1 is SQVTM and CDR2 is ANQGSEA. This CDR3 region has 11 residues. The CDR3 is CSVLGLKGYTF. The CDR3 nucleotides are TGCAGCGTTCTGGGGCTTAAGGGCTACACCTTC.

This clonotype was counted ten times or more. The chain joins TRBV7-6 to TRBJ2-7; 10 bases are shared with TRBD2. Germline V gives CDR1 SGHVS, CDR2 FNYEAQ. The length of the CDR3 is 16 residues. Trimming at V came to 1 base and at J to 4 bases, leaving 7 bases not matched to a gene. This chain's CDR3 is CASSLGSSGSSYEQYF. The CDR3 DNA is TGTGCCAGCAGCTTAGGATCTAGCGGGAGTTCTTACGAGCAGTACTTC.

This clonotype was seen at least ten times. The chain is built from TRBV7-9 and TRBJ1-2; 8 bases are shared with TRBD1. From germline, CDR1 is SEHNR and CDR2 FQNEAQ (reference sequence). The CDR3 contains 15 residues. J was trimmed by 7 bases and V by 0 bases; bases with no gene match: 7. The CDR3 DNA reads TGTGCCAGCAGCTTAGCGACTGGGACAGGATTTGGCTACACCTTC. The encoded protein is CASSLATGTGFGYTF.

This clonotype has only one observation. This may arise from a read error, as a much more abundant clone is one base away. This chain connects TRBV10-3 to TRBJ1-5; no reliable D call. The CDR3 is 15 residues long. Germline V CDR1 and CDR2: ENHRY, SYGVKD. The CDR3 sequence: CASSYSLTGNQTQHF. The CDR3, as DNA: TGTGCCAGCAGTTACTCTTTAACTGGTAATCAGACCCAGCATTTT.

This clonotype was detected many times. V usage is TRBV25-1 and J usage is TRBJ1-3; no firm D call. Germline CDR1 and CDR2: MGHDK and SYGVNS. The CDR3 extends over 15 amino acids. Trimming shortened V by 0 bases and J by 4 bases, and 10 bases separated the two germline ends. The CDR3 region is CASSEYEADGNTIYF. DNA of the CDR3: TGTGCCAGCAGTGAATATGAGGCAGACGGAAACACCATATATTTT.

With regard to this clonotype: This clone may be a read error of a much larger clone one base away. V gene TRBV2 combines with J gene TRBJ1-5, with 8 bases identical to TRBD1. The germline V gene encodes CDR1 SNHLY and CDR2 FYNNEI. The CDR3 has 15 residues. The CDR3 DNA reads TGTGCCGGCAGTGAGGCAGGGGGCTACTATCAGCCCCAGCATTTT. This encodes CAGSEAGGYYQPQHF.

This clonotype turned up a few times. Given a much more abundant clone one base away, this may be a read error. J is TRBJ1-3 and V is TRBV7-6; D uncertain. The V end lost 8 bases, the J end lost 0 bases, and 14 bases lay between the germline ends. Looked up from germline, CDR1 is SGHVS and CDR2 is FNYEAQ. The CDR3 is 15 residues long. DNA for the CDR3: TGTGCCAGCGGCCTAAGTACCAACTCTGGAAACACCATATATTTT. Its protein is CASGLSTNSGNTIYF.

The CDR3 DNA sequence: TGCAGCTCCAGACAGGGTATCCCCAGCTATGGCTACACCTTC. It encodes CSSRQGIPSYGYTF. The V gene is TRBV29-1, the J gene TRBJ1-2, with 7 bases fitting TRBD1. V lost 8 bases to trimming and J lost 4 bases; unmatched junction nucleotides: 13. The CDR3 is 14 residues long. Germline V gene sequence: CDR1 SQVTM, CDR2 ANQGSEA.

This clonotype has ten or more counts. The chain couples TRBV7-9 to TRBJ2-7; no reliable D call. There are 12 residues in the CDR3. The V end was cut by 4 bases, the J end by 4 bases, with 8 bases between. Germline assignment: CDR1 SEHNR and CDR2 FQNEAQ (reference sequence). CDR3 DNA: TGTGCCAGCAGCTCACAGCTATACGAGCAGTACTTC. Translation gives CASSSQLYEQYF.

This clonotype was seen at least ten times. The V and J genes are TRBV2 and TRBJ1-2; 8 bases fit TRBD1. Unmatched junction bases numbered 5, after V lost 4 bases and J lost 4 bases. Germline CDR1 SNHLY, CDR2 FYNNEI. This CDR3 has 14 residues. This CDR3 is CASSADRVTYGYTF. The CDR3 nucleotides read TGTGCCAGCAGTGCGGACAGGGTTACCTATGGCTACACCTTC.